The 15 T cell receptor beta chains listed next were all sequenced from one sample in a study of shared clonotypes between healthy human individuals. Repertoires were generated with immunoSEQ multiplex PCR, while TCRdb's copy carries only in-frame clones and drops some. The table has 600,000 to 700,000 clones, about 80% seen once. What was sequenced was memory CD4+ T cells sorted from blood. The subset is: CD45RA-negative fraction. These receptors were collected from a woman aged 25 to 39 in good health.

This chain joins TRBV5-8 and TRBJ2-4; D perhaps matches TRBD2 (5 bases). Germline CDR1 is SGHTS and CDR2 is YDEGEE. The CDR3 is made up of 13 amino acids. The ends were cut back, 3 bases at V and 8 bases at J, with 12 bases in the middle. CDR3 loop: CASSSMGVDIQYF. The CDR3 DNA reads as TGTGCCAGCAGCTCGATGGGAGTCGACATTCAGTACTTC.

The CDR3 nucleotides are TGTGCCACCGCAACGGAAAGGATGGCCACTGAAGCTTTCTTT. Protein: CATATERMATEAFF. The V gene is TRBV19, the J gene TRBJ1-1; D is ambiguous. Trimming removed 10 bases from V and 4 bases from J, with 19 bases in between. Germline V gene data show CDR1 as LNHDA and CDR2 as SQIVND (reference sequence). CDR3 length equals 14 residues.

The DNA of the CDR3 is TGTGCCAGCAGTACTCAATCCCAGGTTAATCAGCCCCAGCATTTT. Its protein product is CASSTQSQVNQPQHF. V gene TRBV28 combines with J gene TRBJ1-5; D unresolved. CDR1 and CDR2 (germline): MDHEN, SYDVKM. Trimming left V 5 bases short and J 4 bases short, with 15 bases between. The CDR3 spans 15 residues.

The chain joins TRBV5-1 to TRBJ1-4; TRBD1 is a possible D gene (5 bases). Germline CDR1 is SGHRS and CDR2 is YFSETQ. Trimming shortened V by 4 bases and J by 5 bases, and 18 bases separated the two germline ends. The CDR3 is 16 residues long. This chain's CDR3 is CASSLDGAGRNEKLFF. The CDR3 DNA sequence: TGCGCCAGCAGCCTCGACGGGGCGGGGAGAAATGAAAAACTGTTTTTT.

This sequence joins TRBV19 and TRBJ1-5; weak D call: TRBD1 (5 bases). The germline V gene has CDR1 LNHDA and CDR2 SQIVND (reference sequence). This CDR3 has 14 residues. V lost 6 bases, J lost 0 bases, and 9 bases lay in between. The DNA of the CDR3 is TGTGCCAGTAGGGACATATATAGCAATCAGCCCCAGCATTTT. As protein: CASRDIYSNQPQHF.

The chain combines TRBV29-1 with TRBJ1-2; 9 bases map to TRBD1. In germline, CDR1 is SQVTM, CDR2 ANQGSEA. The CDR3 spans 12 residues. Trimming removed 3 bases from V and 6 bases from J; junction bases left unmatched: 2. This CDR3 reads CSVEDRGDGYTF. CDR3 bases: TGCAGCGTTGAGGACAGGGGTGATGGCTACACCTTC.

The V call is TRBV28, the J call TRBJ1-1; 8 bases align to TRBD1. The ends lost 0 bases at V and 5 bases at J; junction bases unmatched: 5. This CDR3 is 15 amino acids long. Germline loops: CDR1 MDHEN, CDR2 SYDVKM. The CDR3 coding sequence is TGTGCCAGCAGTTTATGGGGGACAGGAGGGACTGAAGCTTTCTTT. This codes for CASSLWGTGGTEAFF.

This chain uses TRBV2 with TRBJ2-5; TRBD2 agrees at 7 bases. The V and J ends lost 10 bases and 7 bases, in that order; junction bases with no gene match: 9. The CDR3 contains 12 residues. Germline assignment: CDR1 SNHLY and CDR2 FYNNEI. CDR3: CATGGLRGTQYF. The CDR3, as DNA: TGTGCCACCGGGGGGTTGCGGGGGACCCAGTACTTC.

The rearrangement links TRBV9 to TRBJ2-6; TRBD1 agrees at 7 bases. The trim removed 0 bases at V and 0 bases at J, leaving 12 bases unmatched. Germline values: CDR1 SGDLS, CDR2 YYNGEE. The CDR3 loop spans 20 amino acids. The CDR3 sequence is CASSVGSRQGSYSGANVLTF. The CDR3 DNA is TGTGCCAGCAGCGTAGGAAGTCGACAGGGTTCCTACTCTGGGGCCAACGTCCTGACTTTC.

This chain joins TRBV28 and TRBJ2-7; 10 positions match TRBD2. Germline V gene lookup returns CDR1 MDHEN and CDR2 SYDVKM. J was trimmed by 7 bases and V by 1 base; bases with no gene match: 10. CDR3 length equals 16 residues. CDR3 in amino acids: CASSLSASGSTGEQYF. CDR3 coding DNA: TGTGCCAGCAGTTTATCGGCTAGCGGGAGCACGGGGGAGCAGTACTTC.

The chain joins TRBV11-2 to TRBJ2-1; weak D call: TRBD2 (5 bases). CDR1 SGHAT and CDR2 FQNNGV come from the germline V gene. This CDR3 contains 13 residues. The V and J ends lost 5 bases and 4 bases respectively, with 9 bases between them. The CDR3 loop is CASSPDLYNEQFF. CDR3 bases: TGTGCCAGCAGCCCGGACTTATACAATGAGCAGTTCTTC.

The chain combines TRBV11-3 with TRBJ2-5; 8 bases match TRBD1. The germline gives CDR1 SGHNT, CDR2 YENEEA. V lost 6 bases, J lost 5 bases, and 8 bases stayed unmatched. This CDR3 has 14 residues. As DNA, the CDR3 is TGTGCCAGCAGTCCCGGACAGGGCTTGGAGACCCAGTACTTC. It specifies CASSPGQGLETQYF. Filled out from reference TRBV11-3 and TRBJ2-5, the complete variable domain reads EAGVVQSPRYKIIEKKQPVAFWCNPISGHNTLYWYLQNLGQGPELLIRYENEEAVDDSQLPKDRFSAERLKGVDSTLKIQPAELGDSAVYLCASSPGQGLETQYFGPGTRLLVL.

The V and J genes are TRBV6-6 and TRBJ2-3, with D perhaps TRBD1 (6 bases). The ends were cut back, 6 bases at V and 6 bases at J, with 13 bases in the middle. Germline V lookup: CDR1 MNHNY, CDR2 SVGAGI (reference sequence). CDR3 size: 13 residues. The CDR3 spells CASRPSGADTQYF. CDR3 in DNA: TGTGCCAGCAGACCTTCAGGGGCGGATACGCAGTATTTT.

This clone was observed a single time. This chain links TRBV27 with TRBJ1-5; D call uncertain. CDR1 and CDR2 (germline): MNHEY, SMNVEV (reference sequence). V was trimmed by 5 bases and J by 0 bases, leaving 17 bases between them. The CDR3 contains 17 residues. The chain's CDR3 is CASSVKSSTYSNQPQHF. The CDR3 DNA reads TGTGCCAGCAGTGTGAAATCGAGCACTTATAGCAATCAGCCCCAGCATTTT.

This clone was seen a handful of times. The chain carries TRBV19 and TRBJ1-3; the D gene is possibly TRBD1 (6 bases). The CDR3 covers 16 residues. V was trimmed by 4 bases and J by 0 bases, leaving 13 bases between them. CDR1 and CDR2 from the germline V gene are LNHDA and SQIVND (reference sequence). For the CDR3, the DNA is TGTGCCAGTAGTAAGCTGGACAGCATCTCTGGAAACACCATATATTTT. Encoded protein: CASSKLDSISGNTIYF.